Listed here is a single T cell receptor (beta chain). As yet, its antigen is unknown. The PCR ran on 60 Vbeta and 13 Jbeta primers. Under the authors' procedure: Unique TCR beta chains numbered roughly 83 million in a later analysis, with around 10 million shared. The protocol was immunoSEQ multiplex PCR, while the TCRdb copy is restricted to in-frame clones and leaves out a portion. V and J calls plus clone size are reproduced from that table; the DNA served to infer D and trimming. The data contain 95,000 to 100,000 clones, 75% to 90% of them seen just once; the ten biggest clones take up 3% to 5%. V was shortened by 3 bases and J by 11 bases, with 10 bases between the two germline ends. The CDR3 is 11 amino acids. Germline values: CDR1 MNHNS, CDR2 SASEGT. This entry is derived from a study of cytomegalovirus exposure and HLA in healthy donors. Overall study results and limits: Confirmation was obtained in vitro that a few CMV-associated chains are specific for CMV antigens.

This sequence was found in a man aged 30 to 39 in good health and CMV-seronegative. Material for sequencing was PBMCs. The chain recombines TRBV6-1 with TRBJ1-1; D remains unclear. The CDR3 loop reads CASSDRWSAFF. Here the CDR3 DNA reads TGTGCCAGCAGTGACAGGTGGTCGGCTTTCTTT.